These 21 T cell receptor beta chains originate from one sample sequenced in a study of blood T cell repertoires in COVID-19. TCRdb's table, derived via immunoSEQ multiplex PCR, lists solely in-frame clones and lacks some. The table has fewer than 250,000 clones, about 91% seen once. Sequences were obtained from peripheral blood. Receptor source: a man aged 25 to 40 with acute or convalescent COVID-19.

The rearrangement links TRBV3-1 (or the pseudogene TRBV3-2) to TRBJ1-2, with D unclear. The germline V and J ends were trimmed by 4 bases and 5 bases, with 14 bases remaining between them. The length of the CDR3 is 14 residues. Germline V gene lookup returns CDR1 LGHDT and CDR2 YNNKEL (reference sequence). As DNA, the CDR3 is TGTGCCAGCAGCCTAACCACCGAACTGTATGGCTACACCTTC. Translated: CASSLTTELYGYTF.

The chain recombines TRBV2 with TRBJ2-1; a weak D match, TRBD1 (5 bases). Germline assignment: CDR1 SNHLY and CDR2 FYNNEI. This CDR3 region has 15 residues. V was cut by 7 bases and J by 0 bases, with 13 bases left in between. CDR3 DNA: TGTGCCAGCATCAAGACAGCCTTCTCCTACAATGAGCAGTTCTTC. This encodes CASIKTAFSYNEQFF.

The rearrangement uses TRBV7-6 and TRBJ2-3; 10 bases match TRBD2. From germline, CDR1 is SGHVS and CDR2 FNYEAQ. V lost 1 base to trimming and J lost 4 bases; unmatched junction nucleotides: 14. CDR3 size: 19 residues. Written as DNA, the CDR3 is TGTGCCAGCAGCTTAGTCCCCAACCCCAGCGGGGGGGCATCAGATACGCAGTATTTT. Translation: CASSLVPNPSGGASDTQYF.

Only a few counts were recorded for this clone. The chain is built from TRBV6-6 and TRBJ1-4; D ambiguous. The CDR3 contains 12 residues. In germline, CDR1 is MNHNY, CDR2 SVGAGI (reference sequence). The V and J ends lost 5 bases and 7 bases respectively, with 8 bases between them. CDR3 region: CASSRAGEKLFF. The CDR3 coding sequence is TGTGCCAGCAGTAGGGCGGGTGAAAAACTGTTTTTT.

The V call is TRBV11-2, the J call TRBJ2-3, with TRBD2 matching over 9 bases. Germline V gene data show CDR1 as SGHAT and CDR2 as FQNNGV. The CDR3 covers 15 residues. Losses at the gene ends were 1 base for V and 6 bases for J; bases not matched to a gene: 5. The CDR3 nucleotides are TGTGCCAGCAGCTTAGTGCTAGCGGGATCTGATACGCAGTATTTT. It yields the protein CASSLVLAGSDTQYF.

The CDR3 nucleotides are TGTGCCAGCAGAGGGGTGCGAGGCTACACCTTC. Its protein product is CASRGVRGYTF. The V call is TRBV9, the J call TRBJ1-2; a weak D match, TRBD1 (5 bases). The CDR3 is 11 amino acids. Trimming shortened V by 5 bases and J by 8 bases, and 10 bases separated the two germline ends. From germline, CDR1 is SGDLS and CDR2 YYNGEE.

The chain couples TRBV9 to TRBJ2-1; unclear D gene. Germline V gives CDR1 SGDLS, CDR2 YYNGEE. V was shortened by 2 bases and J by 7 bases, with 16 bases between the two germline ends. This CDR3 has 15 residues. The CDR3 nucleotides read TGTGCCAGCAGCGTTGGGTCTCAAGAGGCGAATGAGCAGTTCTTC. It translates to CASSVGSQEANEQFF.

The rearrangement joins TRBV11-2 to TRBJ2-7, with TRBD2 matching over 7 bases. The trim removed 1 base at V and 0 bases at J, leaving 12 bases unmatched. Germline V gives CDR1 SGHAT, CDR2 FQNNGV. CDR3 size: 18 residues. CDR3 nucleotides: TGTGCCAGCAGCTTAGCCTGGGGAGGGGAGGCAGACTCCTACGAGCAGTACTTC. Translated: CASSLAWGGEADSYEQYF.

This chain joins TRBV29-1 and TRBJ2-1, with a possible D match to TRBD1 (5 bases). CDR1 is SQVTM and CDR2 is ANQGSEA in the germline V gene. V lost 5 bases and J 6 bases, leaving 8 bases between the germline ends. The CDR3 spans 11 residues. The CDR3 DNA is TGCAGCGTTACAAGGGGCAATGAGCAGTTCTTC. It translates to CSVTRGNEQFF.

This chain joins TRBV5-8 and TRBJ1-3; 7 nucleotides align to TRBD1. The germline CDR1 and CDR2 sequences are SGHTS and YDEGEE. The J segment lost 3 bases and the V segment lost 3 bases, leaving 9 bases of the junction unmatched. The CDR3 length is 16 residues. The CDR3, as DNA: TGTGCCAGCAGCTCACGGCGGACAGGCCTTGGAAACACCATATATTTT. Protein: CASSSRRTGLGNTIYF.

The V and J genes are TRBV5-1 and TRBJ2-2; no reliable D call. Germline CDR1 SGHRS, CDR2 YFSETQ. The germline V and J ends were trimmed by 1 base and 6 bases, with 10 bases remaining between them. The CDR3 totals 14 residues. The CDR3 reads CASSLFREAGELFF. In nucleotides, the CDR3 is TGCGCCAGCAGCTTGTTCCGAGAGGCCGGGGAGCTGTTTTTT.

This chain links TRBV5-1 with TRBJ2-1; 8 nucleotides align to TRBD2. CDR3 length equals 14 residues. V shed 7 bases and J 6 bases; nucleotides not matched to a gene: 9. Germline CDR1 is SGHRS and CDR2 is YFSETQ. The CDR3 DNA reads TGCGCCAGCGGGGGCGGGGGGACCACCAATGAGCAGTTCTTC. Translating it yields CASGGGGTTNEQFF.

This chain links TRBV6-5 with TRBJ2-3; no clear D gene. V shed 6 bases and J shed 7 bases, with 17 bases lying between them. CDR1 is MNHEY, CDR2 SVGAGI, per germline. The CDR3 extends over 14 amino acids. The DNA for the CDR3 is TGTGCCAGCAGGACCTCGTTGGGCCTGTATACGCAGTATTTT. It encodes CASRTSLGLYTQYF.

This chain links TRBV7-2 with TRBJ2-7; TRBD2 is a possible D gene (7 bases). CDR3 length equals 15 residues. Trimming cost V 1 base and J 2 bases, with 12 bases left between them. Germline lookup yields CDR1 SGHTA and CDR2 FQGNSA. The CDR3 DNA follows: TGTGCCAGCAGCTTAGGTGTGGGGGGGCCCTACGAGCAGTACTTC. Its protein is CASSLGVGGPYEQYF.

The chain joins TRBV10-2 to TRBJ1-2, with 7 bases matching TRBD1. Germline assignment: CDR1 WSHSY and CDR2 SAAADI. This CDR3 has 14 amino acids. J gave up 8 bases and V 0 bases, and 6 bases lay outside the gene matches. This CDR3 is CASSESRQGGGYTF. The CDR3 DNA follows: TGCGCCAGCAGTGAGTCGAGGCAGGGGGGAGGCTACACCTTC.

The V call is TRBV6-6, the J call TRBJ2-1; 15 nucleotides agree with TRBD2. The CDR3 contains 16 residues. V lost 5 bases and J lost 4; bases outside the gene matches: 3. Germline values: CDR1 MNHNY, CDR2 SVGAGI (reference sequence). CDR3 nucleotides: TGTGCCAGCAGTCTTGGACTAGCGGGAGGGTACAATGAGCAGTTCTTC. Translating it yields CASSLGLAGGYNEQFF.

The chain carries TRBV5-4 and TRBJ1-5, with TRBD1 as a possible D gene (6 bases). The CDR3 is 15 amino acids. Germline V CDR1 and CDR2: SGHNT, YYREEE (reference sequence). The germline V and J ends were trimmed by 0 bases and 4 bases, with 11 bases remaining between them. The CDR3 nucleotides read TGTGCCAGCAGCTTGGCAGGGGCAGGGAATCAGCCCCAGCATTTT. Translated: CASSLAGAGNQPQHF. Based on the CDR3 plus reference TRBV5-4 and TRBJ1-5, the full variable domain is ETGVTQSPTHLIKTRGQQVTLRCSSQSGHNTVSWYQQALGQGPQFIFQYYREEENGRGNFPPRFSGLQFPNYSSELNVNALELDDSALYLCASSLAGAGNQPQHFGDGTRLSIL.

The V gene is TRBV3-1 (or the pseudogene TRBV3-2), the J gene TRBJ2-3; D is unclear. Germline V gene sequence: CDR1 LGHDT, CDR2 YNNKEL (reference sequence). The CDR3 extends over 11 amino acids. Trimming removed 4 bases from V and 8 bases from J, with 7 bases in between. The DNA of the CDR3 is TGTGCCAGCAGCCTTACGGGTACGCAGTATTTT. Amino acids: CASSLTGTQYF.

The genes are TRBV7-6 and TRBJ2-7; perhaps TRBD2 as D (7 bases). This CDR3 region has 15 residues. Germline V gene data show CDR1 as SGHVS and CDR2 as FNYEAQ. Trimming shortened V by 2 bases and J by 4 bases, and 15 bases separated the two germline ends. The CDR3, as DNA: TGTGCCAGCAGCTTAAGTGGAGGGGGGGCTTACGAGCAGTACTTC. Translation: CASSLSGGGAYEQYF.

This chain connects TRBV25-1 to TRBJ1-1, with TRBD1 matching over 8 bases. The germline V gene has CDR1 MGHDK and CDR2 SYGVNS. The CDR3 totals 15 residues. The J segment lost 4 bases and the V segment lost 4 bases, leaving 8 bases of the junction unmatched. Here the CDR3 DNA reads TGTGCCAGCAGTGCTTACAGGGGGGAGGGCACTGAAGCTTTCTTT. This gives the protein CASSAYRGEGTEAFF. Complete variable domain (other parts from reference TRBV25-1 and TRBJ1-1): EADIYQTPRYLVIGTGKKITLECSQTMGHDKMYWYQQDPGMELHLIHYSYGVNSTEKGDLSSESTVSRIRTEHFPLTLESARPSHTSQYLCASSAYRGEGTEAFFGQGTRLTVV.

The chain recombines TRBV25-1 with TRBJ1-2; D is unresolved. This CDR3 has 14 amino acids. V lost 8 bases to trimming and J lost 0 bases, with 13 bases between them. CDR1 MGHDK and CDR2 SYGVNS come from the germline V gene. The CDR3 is CASSPGGTNYGYTF. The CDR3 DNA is TGTGCCAGCTCCCCCGGAGGGACTAACTATGGCTACACCTTC.